The 27 T cell receptor beta chains presented below share a single source sample, sequenced in a study of human T cells and chemical hapten exposure. TCRdb recomputed calls from the RACE reads with MiXCR, one row per CDR3 protein. Of about 69,000 distinct CDR3 sequences listed, 10% are singletons. Time point here: patch test 2, 6 weeks after DPC sensitization. The sample's treatment: therapeutic diphenylcyclopropenone sensitization with weekly scalp DPC. Source: whole blood, taken in connection with sensitization to the hapten diphenylcyclopropenone (DPC). The receptors were gathered from a woman aged 45-65 years with alopecia areata. Some clones in this sample may be carry-over from other donors' samples.

This clonotype has a count of ten or more. This chain connects TRBV19 to TRBJ1-6; 7 bases are a match to TRBD1. CDR3 length equals 12 residues. The J segment lost 11 bases and the V segment lost 8 bases, leaving 6 bases of the junction unmatched. Germline V gene data show CDR1 as LNHDA and CDR2 as SQIVND (reference sequence). The CDR3 here is CASSQQGTPLHF. The CDR3 DNA reads as TGTGCCAGTTCTCAACAGGGGACACCCCTCCACTTT.

This clonotype was seen more than once but under ten times. V is TRBV9 and J is TRBJ1-4; D unresolved. Germline CDR1 reads SGDLS; CDR2 reads YYNGEE. The CDR3 totals 13 residues. V dropped 0 bases and J dropped 10 bases, with 10 bases sitting between them. As DNA, the CDR3 is TGTGCCAGCAGCGTAGATGTTGTTGGAAAACTGTTTTTT. Translating it yields CASSVDVVGKLFF.

This clonotype has only one observation. The gene calls are TRBV4-2 and TRBJ2-5; 9 positions agree with TRBD2. This CDR3 spans 18 amino acids. The germline CDR1 and CDR2 sequences are LGHNA and YNFKEQ. Losses at the gene ends were 4 bases for V and 5 bases for J; bases not matched to a gene: 17. CDR3 protein: CASSPLGAAGGTHETQYF. CDR3 sequence (DNA): TGTGCCAGCAGCCCCCTGGGAGCAGCGGGAGGCACCCACGAGACCCAGTACTTC.

This clonotype was detected only once. This sequence may be a read error, since a much larger clone differs from it by one base. The rearrangement links TRBV12-3 or TRBV12-4 to TRBJ2-2, with D maybe TRBD1 (6 bases). The CDR3 runs 14 residues. CDR3 sequence: CASSLSGATRELFF. The CDR3 DNA follows: TGTGCCAGCAGTTTATCAGGGGCCACCCGGGAGCTGTTTTTT.

The chain has TRBV10-3 and TRBJ2-1; tentative D call: TRBD2 (6 bases). The CDR3 is 15 residues long. Germline values: CDR1 ENHRY, CDR2 SYGVKD. V gave up 7 bases and J gave up 5 bases, with 18 bases separating them. CDR3 DNA: TGTGCCATCAAGTCCCTTGCGGGAAACGACAATGAGCAGTTCTTC. Its protein product is CAIKSLAGNDNEQFF.

The rearrangement links TRBV19 to TRBJ2-6; no definite D call. The germline V and J ends were trimmed by 5 bases and 5 bases, with 7 bases remaining between them. CDR3 length: 13 residues. The germline V gene has CDR1 LNHDA and CDR2 SQIVND (reference sequence). CDR3 in amino acids: CASSPLRANVLTF. CDR3 in DNA: TGTGCCAGTAGTCCTCTTAGGGCCAACGTCCTGACTTTC.

This clonotype appeared a few times. This sequence joins TRBV18 and TRBJ1-5, with D possibly matching TRBD1 (6 bases). Germline V gene data show CDR1 as KGHSH and CDR2 as LQKENI. CDR3 length: 18 amino acids. V was pared by 5 bases and J by 4 bases, with 24 bases between. As DNA, the CDR3 is TGTGCCAGCTCAAAAGCTAGACAGGACCGGGGATCTAATCAGCCCCAGCATTTT. This sequence encodes CASSKARQDRGSNQPQHF.

This clonotype was counted ten times or more. The chain uses TRBV20-1 and TRBJ2-4, with TRBD2 identical over 7 bases. Per germline, CDR1 DFQATT and CDR2 SNEGSKA (reference sequence). This CDR3 spans 13 amino acids. V was pared by 6 bases and J by 5 bases, with 7 bases of the junction left unmatched. The CDR3 region has the DNA TGCAGTGCCAGTCTAGCGGCCCAAAACATTCAGTACTTC. Its translation: CSASLAAQNIQYF.

This clonotype was observed at least ten times. The gene calls are TRBV11-2 and TRBJ1-5, with 11 bases that match TRBD1. This CDR3 has 14 residues. Losses at the gene ends were 4 bases for V and 4 bases for J; bases not matched to a gene: 0. The V gene's germline CDR1 is SGHAT and CDR2 FQNNGV. This CDR3 reads CASSWDRGNQPQHF. In DNA, the CDR3 is TGTGCCAGCAGCTGGGACAGGGGGAATCAGCCCCAGCATTTT. Filled out from reference TRBV11-2 and TRBJ1-5, the complete variable domain reads EAGVAQSPRYKIIEKRQSVAFWCNPISGHATLYWYQQILGQGPKLLIQFQNNGVVDDSQLPKDRFSAERLKGVDSTLKIQPAKLEDSAVYLCASSWDRGNQPQHFGDGTRLSIL.

The rearrangement uses TRBV29-1 and TRBJ1-1; no clear D gene. Trimming left V 4 bases short and J 3 bases short, with 6 bases between. The germline V gene encodes CDR1 SQVTM and CDR2 ANQGSEA. This CDR3 contains 11 residues. The CDR3 is CSVGGYTEAFF. For the CDR3, the DNA is TGCAGCGTTGGAGGGTACACTGAAGCTTTCTTT.

Note on this clonotype: Since a much larger clone is just one base distant, this may be a read error. The J gene is TRBJ2-5, the V gene TRBV29-1; 9 positions match TRBD2. The CDR3 length is 14 residues. Germline CDR1 reads SQVTM; CDR2 reads ANQGSEA. This chain's CDR3 is CSAGGAGGMETRYF. The CDR3 region has the DNA TGCAGCGCGGGAGGAGCGGGAGGAATGGAGACCCGGTACTTC.

This clonotype was seen more than once but under ten times. The V and J genes are TRBV10-2 and TRBJ2-1; maybe TRBD2 (6 bases). The V and J ends lost 0 bases and 4 bases respectively, with 13 bases between them. Per the germline V gene, CDR1 is WSHSY and CDR2 is SAAADI. This CDR3 is 16 amino acids long. The CDR3 nucleotides are TGCGCCAGCAGTGAGTCGGGTGCGGGGAGTTACAATGAGCAGTTCTTC. Translated: CASSESGAGSYNEQFF.

The J gene is TRBJ2-5, the V gene TRBV20-1; TRBD2 matches at 13 bases. The CDR3 loop spans 15 amino acids. V gave up 4 bases and J gave up 3 bases; unmatched junction bases: 5. CDR1 is DFQATT, CDR2 SNEGSKA, per germline (reference sequence). As DNA, the CDR3 is TGCAGTGCTACTCGGACTAGCGGGAGAAAAGAGACCCAGTACTTC. Its protein is CSATRTSGRKETQYF.

The chain is built from TRBV7-9 and TRBJ1-1; D remains ambiguous. The germline V gene has CDR1 SEHNR and CDR2 FQNEAQ (reference sequence). This CDR3 is 14 amino acids long. Deletions cut 2 bases from V and 0 bases from J, with 7 bases between. The CDR3 sequence: CASSLRALNTEAFF. The CDR3 nucleotides are TGTGCCAGCAGCTTACGGGCCCTGAACACTGAAGCTTTCTTT.

V usage is TRBV29-1 and J usage is TRBJ1-3; the D is unclear. The V end lost 7 bases, the J end lost 0 bases, and 7 bases lay between the germline ends. The CDR3 is 12 amino acids. CDR1 and CDR2 (germline): SQVTM, ANQGSEA. The CDR3 bases are TGCAGCGGAGGGAGCTCTGGAAACACCATATATTTT. Its translation: CSGGSSGNTIYF.

This clonotype occurred many times. The chain carries TRBV7-8 and TRBJ1-1; D uncertain. This CDR3 is built from 14 residues. Germline values: CDR1 SGHVS, CDR2 FQNEAQ. Trimming shortened V by 0 bases and J by 1 base, and 6 bases separated the two germline ends. CDR3 coding DNA: TGTGCCAGCAGCTTAGCGATGGAGAACACTGAAGCTTTCTTT. Amino acids: CASSLAMENTEAFF.

This clonotype has more than one count but fewer than ten. The rearrangement uses TRBV5-1 and TRBJ2-3, with D maybe TRBD1 (5 bases). This CDR3 spans 15 amino acids. Trimming removed 0 bases from V and 1 base from J, with 9 bases in between. The V gene's germline CDR1 is SGHRS and CDR2 YFSETQ. Here the CDR3 DNA reads TGCGCCAGCAGCTTGGTCCAGGGTGGCACAGATACGCAGTATTTT. It is translated as CASSLVQGGTDTQYF. The full variable domain, its missing parts supplied by reference TRBV5-1 and TRBJ2-3, is KAGVTQTPRYLIKTRGQQVTLSCSPISGHRSVSWYQQTPGQGLQFLFEYFSETQRNKGNFPGRFSGRQFSNSRSEMNVSTLELGDSALYLCASSLVQGGTDTQYFGPGTRLTVL.

The sample holds a few counts of this clonotype. The J gene is TRBJ1-1, the V gene TRBV5-1; the D is unclear. Trimming shortened V by 5 bases and J by 1 base, and 6 bases separated the two germline ends. The CDR3 length is 12 residues. In germline, CDR1 is SGHRS, CDR2 YFSETQ. CDR3 nucleotides: TGCGCCAGCAGGGACTGGAACACTGAAGCTTTCTTT. Translation gives CASRDWNTEAFF.

The chain joins TRBV10-2 to TRBJ2-7, with 12 bases fitting TRBD2. The V gene's germline CDR1 is WSHSY and CDR2 SAAADI. The CDR3 extends over 16 amino acids. After removal of 1 base from V and 7 bases from J, the junction contained 8 bases not matched to a gene. In DNA form, the CDR3 reads TGCGCCAGCAGTGAGTGGGCTAGCGGGAGGGCCAGAGAGCAGTACTTC. This translates into CASSEWASGRAREQYF.

The J gene is TRBJ2-5, the V gene TRBV5-1; possible D gene TRBD2, 6 bases. The CDR3 runs 16 residues. From germline, CDR1 is SGHRS and CDR2 YFSETQ. Trimming left V 3 bases short and J 1 base short, with 16 bases between. This chain's CDR3 is CASSSARGGGQETQYF. DNA of the CDR3: TGCGCCAGCAGCTCGGCCCGGGGAGGAGGCCAAGAGACCCAGTACTTC.

At least ten counts were recorded for this clonotype. V gene TRBV18 combines with J gene TRBJ1-2; no definite D call. The V gene's germline CDR1 is KGHSH and CDR2 LQKENI. V was cut by 3 bases and J by 0 bases, with 20 bases left in between. CDR3 size: 18 residues. CDR3: CASSPDIGRAETNYGYTF. The CDR3 DNA reads as TGTGCCAGCTCACCTGACATTGGTAGAGCTGAGACTAACTATGGCTACACCTTC.

This clonotype has a handful of counts. The genes are TRBV12-3 or TRBV12-4 and TRBJ2-4, with 8 bases fitting TRBD2. The CDR3 contains 16 residues. V trimming: 3 bases; J trimming: 0 bases; junction bases outside the gene matches: 4. CDR3 region: CASSFSGSLAKNIQYF. The CDR3 coding sequence is TGTGCCAGCAGTTTCAGCGGGAGTTTAGCCAAAAACATTCAGTACTTC.

This clonotype was detected ten times or more. The chain combines TRBV29-1 with TRBJ2-5; 12 bases match TRBD1. After removal of 6 bases from V and 5 bases from J, the junction contained 4 bases not matched to a gene. In germline, CDR1 is SQVTM, CDR2 ANQGSEA. CDR3 size: 13 residues. The CDR3 nucleotides are TGCAGCGTAGGGACAGGGGGCGCGGAGACCCAGTACTTC. The encoded protein is CSVGTGGAETQYF.

Only a few counts were recorded for this clonotype. This sequence joins TRBV20-1 and TRBJ2-1; 8 nucleotides line up with TRBD1. This CDR3 has 13 residues. Per germline, CDR1 DFQATT and CDR2 SNEGSKA (reference sequence). V lost 3 bases, J lost 7 bases, and 5 bases stayed unmatched. CDR3 in DNA: TGCAGTGCTAGGAGGACAGGGTTGAATGAGCAGTTCTTC. Translating gives CSARRTGLNEQFF.

The V and J genes are TRBV12-3 or TRBV12-4 and TRBJ2-1; the match to TRBD2 covers 8 bases. Trimming at V came to 1 base and at J to 6 bases, leaving 11 bases not matched to a gene. The CDR3 has 17 residues. For the CDR3, the DNA is TGTGCCAGCAGTTTAGTCTCGGGGGGCGGGAGGAGCAATGAGCAGTTCTTC. It specifies CASSLVSGGGRSNEQFF.

This clonotype occurred a few times. The genes are TRBV5-1 and TRBJ1-6, with D possibly matching TRBD1 (6 bases). In germline, CDR1 is SGHRS, CDR2 YFSETQ. There are 15 residues in the CDR3. V dropped 0 bases and J dropped 7 bases, with 11 bases sitting between them. CDR3 DNA sequence: TGCGCCAGCAGCTTGGATGGACAGTTCAATTCACCCCTCCACTTT. This encodes CASSLDGQFNSPLHF.

The rearrangement joins TRBV2 to TRBJ2-2; D remains unclear. V was clipped by 7 bases and J by 2 bases, with 8 bases between them. The CDR3 runs 13 residues. CDR1 and CDR2 (germline): SNHLY, FYNNEI. CDR3 protein: CASTVSNTGELFF. CDR3 DNA sequence: TGTGCCAGCACGGTTTCCAACACCGGGGAGCTGTTTTTT.